Below are 26 T cell receptor beta chains sequenced from a single sample in a study of CD8 T cells in Susac syndrome. cDNA came from about 0.5 to 1 ug RNA primed by random hexamers. One entry per CDR3 protein results from TCRdb running MiXCR on the immunoSEQ multiplex PCR reads. The data show some 300,000 distinct CDR3 sequences, 89% seen once. The sample comprised CD8+ T cells from PBMCs. The receptors originated from a human donor with multiple sclerosis.

The V and J genes are TRBV7-2 and TRBJ2-5; D unclear. Germline V gene data show CDR1 as SGHTA and CDR2 as FQGNSA. The CDR3 covers 13 residues. V dropped 4 bases and J dropped 3 bases, with 9 bases sitting between them. CDR3 DNA: TGTGCCAGCAGCTCCGGGCCTAAAGAGACCCAGTACTTC. Protein: CASSSGPKETQYF.

This clonotype was counted between two and nine times. This chain links TRBV29-1 with TRBJ2-7; possible D gene TRBD2, 6 bases. The germline V gene has CDR1 SQVTM and CDR2 ANQGSEA. The CDR3 length is 11 residues. V dropped 6 bases and J dropped 8 bases, with 14 bases sitting between them. In DNA form, the CDR3 reads TGCAGCGTCCCCGTCGGGAGCAAGCAGTACTTC. Protein product: CSVPVGSKQYF.

The genes are TRBV12-3 or TRBV12-4 and TRBJ2-7; D is tentatively TRBD1 or TRBD2 (5 bases each). The CDR3 sequence is 14 residues long. Deletions cut 4 bases from V and 5 bases from J, with 15 bases between. The CDR3 region is CASSYTGTDDEQYF. CDR3 DNA: TGTGCCAGCAGTTATACCGGGACCGACGACGAGCAGTACTTC.

A remark on this clonotype: At one end, the junction sequence differs from germline, possibly due to a read error. The chain is built from TRBV20-1 and TRBJ2-1, with 11 bases fitting TRBD2. The CDR3 is 15 amino acids. Germline assignment: CDR1 DFQATT and CDR2 SNEGSKA (reference sequence). The CDR3 sequence: CSARDRALGASGRLF. Written as DNA, the CDR3 is TGCAGTGCTAGAGATCGAGCCCTAGGTGCTAGCGGGAGGCTCTTC.

The V and J genes are TRBV16 and TRBJ1-1; D gene uncertain. Between the trimmed V and J ends, which lost 6 bases and 1 base, there was a span of 12 bases. The CDR3 sequence is 14 residues long. Germline lookup yields CDR1 KGHSY and CDR2 FQNENV. The CDR3 DNA sequence: TGTGCCAGCAGTCAAGGGTACCGGAACACTGAAGCTTTCTTT. It is translated as CASSQGYRNTEAFF.

The V call is TRBV12-3 or TRBV12-4, the J call TRBJ2-7; the D is unclear. Trimming took off 6 bases at V and 3 bases at J, with 18 bases between the two ends. The CDR3 is 15 amino acids. CDR3 region: CASSPRSVGFYEQYF. The CDR3 region has the DNA TGTGCCAGCAGCCCCCGTTCCGTGGGATTCTACGAGCAGTACTTC.

The chain links TRBV29-1 to TRBJ2-3, with 12 bases lining up with TRBD2. This CDR3 contains 14 residues. With 5 bases clipped from V and 4 bases from J, the junction kept 4 bases outside the gene matches. Germline V gives CDR1 SQVTM, CDR2 ANQGSEA. The CDR3 DNA reads TGCAGCGTTCTAGCGGGAGGGAGCCCAGATACGCAGTATTTT. Translation: CSVLAGGSPDTQYF.

The chain employs TRBV6-1 and TRBJ2-2; D remains ambiguous. Germline V CDR1 and CDR2: MNHNS, SASEGT. Trimming cost V 6 bases and J 6 bases, with 14 bases left between them. CDR3 length: 14 amino acids. CDR3 coding DNA: TGTGCCAGCAGCCAAGACGATCCCTCCGGGGAGCTGTTTTTT. Encoded protein: CASSQDDPSGELFF.

The chain couples TRBV6-4 to TRBJ2-1, with 8 nucleotides matching TRBD2. V shed 2 bases, J shed 4 bases, and the junction held 4 bases outside the gene matches. The length of the CDR3 is 15 residues. Germline V lookup: CDR1 MRHNA, CDR2 SNTAGT. The CDR3 region is CASSDTAGDYNEQFF. The CDR3 bases are TGTGCCAGCAGTGACACAGCGGGAGATTACAATGAGCAGTTCTTC.

The CDR3 sequence is CASSHGRVAGVGTGELFF. DNA of the CDR3: TGTGCCAGCAGCCATGGTAGGGTAGCGGGAGTTGGCACCGGGGAGCTGTTTTTT. The V gene is TRBV3-1, the J gene TRBJ2-2; TRBD2 matches at 9 bases. J lost 4 bases, V lost 3 bases, and 12 bases had no gene match. CDR3 length equals 18 residues. The germline gives CDR1 LGHDT, CDR2 YNNKEL (reference sequence).

The rearrangement uses TRBV6-2 or TRBV6-3 and TRBJ2-5, with D possibly matching TRBD2 (6 bases). Germline assignment: CDR1 MNHEY and CDR2 SVGEGT. There are 15 residues in the CDR3. The germline V and J ends were trimmed by 7 bases and 5 bases, with 20 bases remaining between them. CDR3 residues: CASKADGRGVETQYF. The CDR3 nucleotides are TGTGCCAGCAAGGCGGACGGACGCGGGGTGGAGACCCAGTACTTC.

This CDR3 is CASSYPLREFPDTQYF. Here the CDR3 DNA reads TGTGCCAGCAGTTACCCTTTGCGGGAGTTCCCAGATACGCAGTATTTT. The V and J genes are TRBV6-2 or TRBV6-3 and TRBJ2-3; TRBD2 agrees at 7 bases. This CDR3 has 16 residues. The junction had 9 bases not matched to a gene; V was cut back by 2 bases and J by 4 bases. CDR1 is MNHEY and CDR2 is SVGEGT in the germline V gene.

This clonotype was seen just once. The gene calls are TRBV9 and TRBJ2-2, with D possibly matching TRBD2 (6 bases). Trimming stripped 4 bases from V and 4 bases from J, with 11 bases between. Germline V CDR1 and CDR2: SGDLS, YYNGEE. The CDR3 has 14 amino acids. The CDR3 region is CASSPRESTGELFF. As DNA, the CDR3 is TGTGCCAGCAGCCCGCGGGAATCCACCGGGGAGCTGTTTTTT.

This chain joins TRBV15 and TRBJ1-5; 7 bases line up with TRBD1. The V segment lost 4 bases and the J segment 5 bases; nucleotides outside the gene matches: 8. Germline loops: CDR1 LNHNV, CDR2 YYDKDF (reference sequence). This CDR3 has 15 amino acids. CDR3 residues: CATSIAGTAHQPQHF. CDR3 DNA sequence: TGTGCCACCAGCATCGCGGGGACAGCGCATCAGCCCCAGCATTTT. The variable domain in full, completed from reference TRBV15 and TRBJ1-5, reads DAMVIQNPRYQVTQFGKPVTLSCSQTLNHNVMYWYQQKSSQAPKLLFHYYDKDFNNEADTPDNFQSRRPNTSFCFLDIRSPGLGDTAMYLCATSIAGTAHQPQHFGDGTRLSIL.

DNA for the CDR3: TGCAGTGCCGGAATCCCGGGACTAGCGGGAGCCGGGGAGCTGTTTTTT. This encodes CSAGIPGLAGAGELFF. The gene calls are TRBV20-1 and TRBJ2-2, with 14 nucleotides matching TRBD2. The junction had 9 bases not matched to a gene; V was cut back by 6 bases and J by 6 bases. The CDR3 covers 16 residues. CDR1 and CDR2 (germline): DFQATT, SNEGSKA (reference sequence).

The chain couples TRBV29-1 to TRBJ1-2; no definite D call. This CDR3 has 13 amino acids. V lost 1 base to trimming and J lost 4 bases, with 10 bases between them. Germline V gene sequence: CDR1 SQVTM, CDR2 ANQGSEA. Here the CDR3 reads CSVEGGEGYGYTF. In DNA, the CDR3 is TGCAGCGTTGAAGGGGGAGAGGGCTATGGCTACACCTTC.

The rearrangement links TRBV19 to TRBJ1-5; 7 bases fit TRBD1. The CDR3 runs 14 residues. With 3 bases clipped from V and 3 bases from J, the junction kept 2 bases outside the gene matches. Germline CDR1 reads LNHDA; CDR2 reads SQIVND (reference sequence). CDR3 coding DNA: TGTGCCAGTAGTATGGGACAGCACAATCAGCCCCAGCATTTT. Translated: CASSMGQHNQPQHF.

The chain employs TRBV2 and TRBJ2-4; either TRBD1 or TRBD2 may supply D (6 bases each). The CDR3 is 16 residues long. V lost 8 bases to trimming and J lost 1 base, with 18 bases between them. CDR1 and CDR2 from the germline V gene are SNHLY and FYNNEI. Written as DNA, the CDR3 is TGTGCCAGCGCCGAGGGGGGAGAGGTGGCCAAAAACATTCAGTACTTC. Protein product: CASAEGGEVAKNIQYF.

The chain employs TRBV7-6 and TRBJ2-1, with D unresolved. With 0 bases removed from V and 8 bases from J, the gap between germline ends came to 8 bases. CDR3 length: 13 amino acids. Germline values: CDR1 SGHVS, CDR2 FNYEAQ. CDR3 sequence (DNA): TGTGCCAGCAGCTTAGCTGCTAGGTATGAGCAGTTCTTC. Its translation is CASSLAARYEQFF.

The rearrangement uses TRBV13 and TRBJ2-7; possibly TRBD2 for D (5 bases). Trimming took 1 base from V and 0 from J, leaving 7 bases between them. CDR1 and CDR2 (germline): PRHDT, FYEKMQ (reference sequence). This CDR3 contains 14 residues. The CDR3 loop reads CASSLEAVSYEQYF. The CDR3 DNA sequence: TGTGCCAGCAGCTTAGAAGCGGTCTCCTACGAGCAGTACTTC.

The V call is TRBV4-3, the J call TRBJ2-1; 11 bases are shared with TRBD2. The germline V gene has CDR1 LGHNA and CDR2 YSLEER. The CDR3 loop spans 16 amino acids. J gave up 8 bases and V 3 bases, and 9 bases lay outside the gene matches. CDR3 nucleotide sequence: TGCGCCAGCAGCCATGTACTAGCGGGAGACTTCGATGAGCAGTTCTTC. Its protein is CASSHVLAGDFDEQFF.

The gene calls are TRBV28 and TRBJ1-1, with TRBD1 matching over 7 bases. CDR1 and CDR2 from the germline V gene are MDHEN and SYDVKM. V shed 2 bases, J shed 1 base, and the junction held 7 bases outside the gene matches. CDR3 length: 16 amino acids. CDR3 loop: CASSLDTGVGNTEAFF. The CDR3 DNA is TGTGCCAGCAGTTTAGACACAGGGGTCGGGAACACTGAAGCTTTCTTT. Complete variable domain (other parts from reference TRBV28 and TRBJ1-1): DVKVTQSSRYLVKRTGEKVFLECVQDMDHENMFWYRQDPGLGLRLIYFSYDVKMKEKGDIPEGYSVSREKKERFSLILESASTNQTSMYLCASSLDTGVGNTEAFFGQGTRLTVV.

This chain connects TRBV30 to TRBJ2-3; 12 nucleotides match TRBD1. The CDR3 consists of 16 residues. With 0 bases clipped from V and 2 bases from J, the junction kept 3 bases outside the gene matches. Per the germline V gene, CDR1 is GTSNPN and CDR2 is SVGIG (reference sequence). This CDR3 is CAWSVGTGGSTDTQYF. Here the CDR3 DNA reads TGTGCCTGGAGTGTAGGGACAGGGGGCTCCACAGATACGCAGTATTTT.

The chain joins TRBV20-1 to TRBJ2-7, with TRBD1 matching over 9 bases. The V and J ends lost 3 bases and 6 bases, in that order; junction bases with no gene match: 12. This CDR3 is built from 15 residues. Germline CDR1 DFQATT, CDR2 SNEGSKA (reference sequence). CDR3 protein: CSASKVGTGSFEQYF. CDR3 bases: TGCAGTGCTAGTAAAGTAGGGACAGGGAGTTTCGAGCAGTACTTC.

J is TRBJ2-1 and V is TRBV15, with D possibly called TRBD1 or TRBD2 (5 bases each). Between the trimmed V and J ends, which lost 4 bases and 6 bases, there was a span of 13 bases. This CDR3 comprises 14 residues. Germline CDR1 is LNHNV and CDR2 is YYDKDF (reference sequence). CDR3 DNA sequence: TGTGCCACCAGCATGGGACCCCGGATCAATGAGCAGTTCTTC. It encodes CATSMGPRINEQFF.

The rearrangement links TRBV9 to TRBJ1-2; D not resolved. Germline-derived CDR1 and CDR2 are SGDLS and YYNGEE. V was clipped by 5 bases and J by 8 bases, with 13 bases between them. The CDR3 is 12 residues long. CDR3 DNA sequence: TGTGCCAGCAGGGCGGGCGGCGGAGGCTACACCTTC. Protein sequence: CASRAGGGGYTF.